Each of the 27 T cell receptor beta chains below was sequenced from the same sample in a study of cytomegalovirus exposure and HLA in healthy donors. PCR used 60 Vbeta primers and 13 Jbeta primers. Assay: immunoSEQ multiplex PCR; the TCRdb copy retains only in-frame clones and omits some. The sample records about 200,000 clones, 76% being singletons. The sample taken for sequencing was PBMCs. These TCRs come from a man younger than 35 in good health and CMV-seronegative.

This clone was picked up one time. The same CDR3 arises from other DNA sequences in this sample as well. The V call is TRBV28, the J call TRBJ1-6; TRBD1 agrees at 7 bases. With V trimmed by 6 bases and J by 4 bases, 6 bases remained unmatched. CDR1 is MDHEN, CDR2 SYDVKM, per germline. The CDR3 has 15 residues. For the CDR3, the DNA is TGTGCCAGCAGACCTACAGGGGTTTATAATTCACCCCTCCACTTT. Translation: CASRPTGVYNSPLHF.

The genes are TRBV18 and TRBJ1-1; 12 nucleotides align to TRBD1. The CDR3 spans 19 residues. Germline assignment: CDR1 KGHSH and CDR2 LQKENI. V lost 4 bases and J lost 6; bases outside the gene matches: 18. The CDR3 nucleotides read TGTGCCAGCTCACGATCCGGGACAGGGGGCGTAGATGATAAGGCTGAAGCTTTCTTT. Its translation is CASSRSGTGGVDDKAEAFF.

The CDR3 DNA reads TGCAGCGTTGCCGGGACAGGGGTGGGGGAGCAGTACTTC. This translates into CSVAGTGVGEQYF. J is TRBJ2-7 and V is TRBV29-1, with 10 bases identical to TRBD1. Looked up from germline, CDR1 is SQVTM and CDR2 is ANQGSEA. The length of the CDR3 is 13 residues. The trim removed 4 bases at V and 7 bases at J, leaving 7 bases unmatched.

This chain connects TRBV7-6 to TRBJ2-7; 7 bases fit TRBD2. CDR3 size: 15 residues. J was trimmed by 2 bases and V by 1 base; bases with no gene match: 5. Germline V gene sequence: CDR1 SGHVS, CDR2 FNYEAQ. The CDR3 reads CASSLEAGTTYEQYF. CDR3 nucleotide sequence: TGTGCCAGCAGCTTAGAGGCAGGGACTACCTACGAGCAGTACTTC.

The J gene is TRBJ1-3, the V gene TRBV5-1, with TRBD1 as a possible D gene (6 bases). This CDR3 has 16 amino acids. Germline CDR1 reads SGHRS; CDR2 reads YFSETQ. Trimming left V 0 bases short and J 4 bases short, with 14 bases between. The CDR3 DNA reads as TGCGCCAGCAGCTTGGCCGCCAGGGGAGACGGAAACACCATATATTTT. Translating it yields CASSLAARGDGNTIYF.

The V gene is TRBV5-8, the J gene TRBJ1-4; D might be TRBD1 (6 bases). This CDR3 region has 16 residues. Deletions cut 1 base from V and 7 bases from J, with 17 bases between. CDR1 SGHTS and CDR2 YDEGEE come from the germline V gene. The chain's CDR3 is CASSLSGRGRGEKLFF. CDR3 in DNA: TGTGCCAGCAGCTTGTCTGGCAGGGGAAGGGGTGAAAAACTGTTTTTT.

This chain connects TRBV7-9 to TRBJ1-5, with 7 bases identical to TRBD1. The CDR3 runs to 15 residues. V lost 5 bases, J lost 3 bases, and 7 bases stayed unmatched. CDR1 and CDR2 from the germline V gene are SEHNR and FQNEAQ (reference sequence). Written as DNA, the CDR3 is TGTGCCAGCAGCCCTAGGACAGGCCCCAATCAGCCCCAGCATTTT. This translates into CASSPRTGPNQPQHF.

The rearrangement uses TRBV4-1 and TRBJ2-4; the match to TRBD2 covers 7 bases. The CDR3 extends over 13 amino acids. Germline CDR1 is MGHRA and CDR2 is YSYEKL. V lost 1 base and J lost 7; bases outside the gene matches: 1. CDR3 loop: CASSQALANIQYF. CDR3 DNA sequence: TGCGCCAGCAGCCAAGCACTAGCGAACATTCAGTACTTC.

The V and J genes are TRBV18 and TRBJ1-2; TRBD1 is a possible D gene (5 bases). The CDR3 is 17 residues long. With 6 bases removed from V and 0 bases from J, the gap between germline ends came to 20 bases. Germline V CDR1 and CDR2: KGHSH, LQKENI. In DNA form, the CDR3 reads TGTGCCAGCTCCCTTATTTCGTCAGGGCGAACTAACTATGGCTACACCTTC. Amino acid sequence: CASSLISSGRTNYGYTF.

The rearrangement links TRBV30 to TRBJ1-1; tentative D call: TRBD1 (6 bases). The CDR3 consists of 14 residues. The ends were cut back, 0 bases at V and 5 bases at J, with 13 bases in the middle. Germline V gene data show CDR1 as GTSNPN and CDR2 as SVGIG (reference sequence). CDR3 protein: CAWSVYRDATEAFF. Here the CDR3 DNA reads TGTGCCTGGAGTGTATACAGGGATGCAACTGAAGCTTTCTTT.

This clone has just a few counts. CDR3 residues: CATSRDLLSNQPQHF. CDR3 DNA: TGTGCCACCAGCAGAGATTTATTGAGCAATCAGCCCCAGCATTTT. The chain uses TRBV15 and TRBJ1-5; D gene unclear. Germline loops: CDR1 LNHNV, CDR2 YYDKDF (reference sequence). This CDR3 region has 15 residues. V lost 0 bases, J lost 1 base, and 7 bases lay in between.

V usage is TRBV5-1 and J usage is TRBJ2-2; a weak D match, TRBD2 (6 bases). The CDR3 totals 16 residues. The V and J ends lost 5 bases and 2 bases respectively, with 16 bases between them. CDR1 and CDR2 from the germline V gene are SGHRS and YFSETQ. The CDR3 DNA reads as TGCGCCAGCAGTCTCCGGGGGACTCCAAACACCGGGGAGCTGTTTTTT. The encoded protein is CASSLRGTPNTGELFF. Filled out from reference TRBV5-1 and TRBJ2-2, the complete variable domain reads KAGVTQTPRYLIKTRGQQVTLSCSPISGHRSVSWYQQTPGQGLQFLFEYFSETQRNKGNFPGRFSGRQFSNSRSEMNVSTLELGDSALYLCASSLRGTPNTGELFFGEGSRLTVL.

The rearrangement joins TRBV5-1 to TRBJ2-5, with D hard to call. The CDR3 has 13 residues. Trimming took 2 bases from V and 5 from J, leaving 10 bases between them. Germline V lookup: CDR1 SGHRS, CDR2 YFSETQ. The CDR3: CASSFVVRETQYF. The CDR3 nucleotides are TGCGCCAGCAGCTTCGTAGTCCGCGAGACCCAGTACTTC.

This clone was observed a few times. The chain is built from TRBV11-2 and TRBJ1-1; 10 nucleotides match TRBD1. The CDR3 contains 14 residues. V was clipped by 3 bases and J by 5 bases; unmatched bases: 3. Germline lookup yields CDR1 SGHAT and CDR2 FQNNGV. The chain's CDR3 is CASSLTGGRTEAFF. The CDR3 DNA reads as TGTGCCAGCAGCTTGACAGGGGGCAGAACTGAAGCTTTCTTT.

This clone came up once. The rearrangement uses TRBV19 and TRBJ1-1; D is uncertain. Per the germline V gene, CDR1 is LNHDA and CDR2 is SQIVND (reference sequence). Trimming pared 4 bases from V and 5 bases from J, leaving 14 bases between. This CDR3 is 14 amino acids long. CDR3 sequence: CASSRSSGGTEAFF. CDR3 DNA sequence: TGTGCCAGTAGTAGATCGTCTGGAGGGACTGAAGCTTTCTTT.

V usage is TRBV29-1 and J usage is TRBJ2-7, with 8 bases matching TRBD1. The CDR3 loop spans 13 amino acids. Germline values: CDR1 SQVTM, CDR2 ANQGSEA. V was pared by 4 bases and J by 1 base, with 3 bases of the junction left unmatched. The CDR3 loop is CSVGQGSSYEQYF. The CDR3 region has the DNA TGCAGCGTTGGACAGGGGTCTTCCTACGAGCAGTACTTC.

V is TRBV9 and J is TRBJ2-5; D may be TRBD1 (7 bases). The J call may not be correct, given that the DNA end is closer to TRBJ2-7. CDR3 size: 14 residues. Germline values: CDR1 SGDLS, CDR2 YYNGEE. CDR3 bases: TGTGCCAGCAGCTCAGGGGGGTATCCCTACGAGCAGTACTTC. Amino acids: CASSSGGYPYEQYF.

The rearrangement uses TRBV4-2 and TRBJ2-7, with D possibly TRBD2 on 5 matching bases. This CDR3 has 15 residues. From germline, CDR1 is LGHNA and CDR2 YNFKEQ. V was clipped by 6 bases and J by 4 bases, with 19 bases between them. The CDR3 reads CASRATGGRSYEQYF. DNA for the CDR3: TGTGCCAGCAGAGCCACTGGAGGAAGAAGTTACGAGCAGTACTTC.

The rearrangement links TRBV6-1 to TRBJ2-5; 10 nucleotides agree with TRBD1. Germline V gene sequence: CDR1 MNHNS, CDR2 SASEGT. J lost 7 bases, V lost 4 bases, and 9 bases had no gene match. The CDR3 extends over 15 amino acids. The CDR3 spells CASSGGTGAFGTQYF. CDR3 nucleotide sequence: TGTGCCAGCAGTGGCGGGACAGGGGCCTTTGGGACCCAGTACTTC.

The V and J genes are TRBV5-4 and TRBJ1-1, with TRBD1 as a possible D gene (6 bases). V lost 10 bases, J lost 0 bases, and 16 bases lay in between. This CDR3 is built from 14 residues. CDR1 is SGHNT and CDR2 is YYREEE in the germline V gene (reference sequence). The CDR3 loop reads CAGQGGGMNTEAFF. CDR3 DNA: TGTGCCGGGCAAGGGGGAGGGATGAACACTGAAGCTTTCTTT.

The V gene is TRBV19, the J gene TRBJ1-3; maybe TRBD1 (5 bases). V lost 6 bases and J 7 bases, leaving 19 bases between the germline ends. Germline CDR1 and CDR2: LNHDA and SQIVND (reference sequence). The CDR3 sequence is 15 residues long. CDR3 sequence (DNA): TGTGCCAGTAGCACCGGGACCCCGGCGGGGAACACCATATATTTT. Protein sequence: CASSTGTPAGNTIYF.

This chain uses TRBV9 with TRBJ2-7, with D maybe TRBD2 (6 bases). Germline V CDR1 and CDR2: SGDLS, YYNGEE. V was clipped by 0 bases and J by 2 bases, with 12 bases between them. This CDR3 is 15 amino acids long. The CDR3 coding sequence is TGTGCCAGCAGCGTAGGAGTTAGCGGAGCCTACGAGCAGTACTTC. This gives the protein CASSVGVSGAYEQYF.

The chain employs TRBV7-9 and TRBJ2-5; 11 bases align to TRBD2. The J call may be incorrect, as the DNA end agrees better with TRBJ2-7. The germline gives CDR1 SEHNR, CDR2 FQNEAQ (reference sequence). The CDR3 has 15 residues. CDR3 amino acids: CASSPGTSGTYEQYF. Here the CDR3 DNA reads TGTGCCAGCAGCCCCGGGACTAGCGGCACCTACGAGCAGTACTTC.

CDR3 nucleotides: TGTGCCAGTAGTATAGGCGGGGCACCTGACAATCAGCCCCAGCATTTT. Amino acids: CASSIGGAPDNQPQHF. The gene calls are TRBV19 and TRBJ1-5; tentative D call: TRBD1 (5 bases). The CDR3 is 16 residues long. With 1 base removed from V and 3 bases from J, the gap between germline ends came to 13 bases. CDR1 LNHDA and CDR2 SQIVND come from the germline V gene (reference sequence).

The chain uses TRBV7-9 and TRBJ1-2, with 8 bases that match TRBD1. With V trimmed by 5 bases and J by 4 bases, 6 bases remained unmatched. The germline V gene has CDR1 SEHNR and CDR2 FQNEAQ (reference sequence). The CDR3 consists of 14 residues. The CDR3: CASSPGQGIYGYTF. The CDR3 coding sequence is TGTGCCAGCAGCCCAGGACAGGGAATCTATGGCTACACCTTC.

This chain links TRBV5-6 with TRBJ1-6; D gene unclear. Germline CDR1 reads SGHDT; CDR2 reads YYEEEE. The CDR3 has 12 residues. Trimming shortened V by 2 bases and J by 10 bases, and 7 bases separated the two germline ends. The CDR3, as DNA: TGTGCCAGCAGCTTTACAAAGTCACCCCTCCACTTT. Translating gives CASSFTKSPLHF.

The chain recombines TRBV27 with TRBJ2-1, with TRBD1 as a possible D gene (6 bases). Germline V gene sequence: CDR1 MNHEY, CDR2 SMNVEV (reference sequence). Trimming took off 2 bases at V and 2 bases at J, with 16 bases between the two ends. The CDR3 length is 17 residues. The CDR3 protein is CASSLLNTGPPYNEQFF. CDR3 in DNA: TGTGCCAGCAGTTTACTAAACACAGGGCCGCCCTACAATGAGCAGTTCTTC.